One sample yielded the 29 T cell receptor beta chains listed below, sequenced in a study of CD8 T cells in Susac syndrome. Reverse transcription of roughly 0.45 to 1 ug RNA was performed with random hexamers. Each CDR3 protein gets one entry after TCRdb re-called the immunoSEQ multiplex PCR reads with MiXCR. The table includes 150,000 or so distinct CDR3 sequences, roughly 95% detected once. The material sequenced was CD8+ T cells from PBMCs. All receptors derive from a human donor with multiple sclerosis.

This clonotype was seen just once. This chain uses TRBV3-1 with TRBJ2-7; TRBD1 matches 7 bases. CDR3 length: 12 residues. Looked up from germline, CDR1 is LGHDT and CDR2 is YNNKEL (reference sequence). J was trimmed by 4 bases and V by 7 bases; bases with no gene match: 4. The CDR3 spells CASTLTGYEQYF. The CDR3 DNA is TGTGCCAGCACCTTGACAGGGTACGAGCAGTACTTC.

This rearrangement joins TRBV5-1 to TRBJ2-1; D is undetermined. Trimming pared 0 bases from V and 3 bases from J, leaving 10 bases between. Germline lookup yields CDR1 SGHRS and CDR2 YFSETQ. The CDR3 totals 15 residues. CDR3 nucleotide sequence: TGCGCCAGCAGCTTGGGGCGGCAGCTCTACAATGAGCAGTTCTTC. Translating it yields CASSLGRQLYNEQFF. The full variable domain, rest sourced from reference TRBV5-1 and TRBJ2-1, is KAGVTQTPRYLIKTRGQQVTLSCSPISGHRSVSWYQQTPGQGLQFLFEYFSETQRNKGNFPGRFSGRQFSNSRSEMNVSTLELGDSALYLCASSLGRQLYNEQFFGPGTRLTVL.

The chain is built from TRBV20-1 and TRBJ2-1; TRBD2 matches at 11 bases. This CDR3 spans 18 amino acids. Germline CDR1 reads DFQATT; CDR2 reads SNEGSKA (reference sequence). V shed 0 bases, J shed 0 bases, and the junction held 7 bases outside the gene matches. The CDR3 DNA follows: TGCAGTGCTAGAGATGTAGCGGGGGGGTACAGCTCCTACAATGAGCAGTTCTTC. Encoded protein: CSARDVAGGYSSYNEQFF.

This clonotype appeared once. This sequence joins TRBV11-2 and TRBJ2-7; D is ambiguous. Trimming took off 4 bases at V and 4 bases at J, with 17 bases between the two ends. This CDR3 has 15 amino acids. Germline V gives CDR1 SGHAT, CDR2 FQNNGV. The CDR3 spells CASSSALTLFYEQYF. DNA for the CDR3: TGTGCCAGCAGCTCGGCCTTGACCCTCTTTTACGAGCAGTACTTC.

This rearrangement joins TRBV28 to TRBJ1-2, with 9 bases lining up with TRBD1. CDR3 size: 14 residues. The V gene end was trimmed by 4 bases and the J gene end by 2 bases; junction bases not matched to a gene: 2. CDR1 is MDHEN, CDR2 SYDVKM, per germline. CDR3: CASSSGTGNYGYTF. The CDR3 nucleotides are TGTGCCAGCAGTTCTGGGACAGGGAACTATGGCTACACCTTC.

The rearrangement joins TRBV30 to TRBJ2-5; 8 nucleotides match TRBD1. Germline CDR1 reads GTSNPN; CDR2 reads SVGIG (reference sequence). Trimming cost V 2 bases and J 5 bases; bases outside gene matches: 10. This CDR3 has 15 amino acids. The CDR3 sequence: CAWSSPGGSGETQYF. Here the CDR3 DNA reads TGTGCCTGGAGTAGCCCAGGGGGCTCTGGGGAGACCCAGTACTTC.

Only one count was recorded for this clonotype. The chain links TRBV27 to TRBJ1-2; unclear D gene. The V end lost 0 bases, the J end lost 2 bases, and 10 bases lay between the germline ends. Germline assignment: CDR1 MNHEY and CDR2 SMNVEV (reference sequence). CDR3 length: 15 residues. CDR3 nucleotide sequence: TGTGCCAGCAGTTTATCGACGTCATCAAACTATGGCTACACCTTC. Translation: CASSLSTSSNYGYTF.

This sequence joins TRBV25-1 and TRBJ1-1; 8 bases match TRBD1. The length of the CDR3 is 15 residues. CDR1 and CDR2 from the germline V gene are MGHDK and SYGVNS. Trimming removed 1 base from V and 3 bases from J; junction bases left unmatched: 4. This CDR3 is CASSESGGGYTEAFF. The DNA of the CDR3 is TGTGCCAGCAGTGAATCAGGGGGCGGGTACACTGAAGCTTTCTTT.

The chain employs TRBV30 and TRBJ2-1; TRBD2 agrees at 7 bases. Germline V gene data show CDR1 as GTSNPN and CDR2 as SVGIG (reference sequence). V shed 2 bases, J shed 3 bases, and the junction held 7 bases outside the gene matches. The CDR3 length is 15 residues. Written as DNA, the CDR3 is TGTGCCTGGAGTCTTGGGGCGGGGGTCTACAATGAGCAGTTCTTC. Protein: CAWSLGAGVYNEQFF.

This sequence joins TRBV20-1 and TRBJ2-7; possible D gene TRBD2, 5 bases. The germline CDR1 and CDR2 sequences are DFQATT and SNEGSKA (reference sequence). The CDR3 covers 13 residues. The germline V and J ends were trimmed by 1 base and 4 bases, with 11 bases remaining between them. CDR3 in amino acids: CSARGESSYEQYF. As DNA, the CDR3 is TGCAGTGCTAGAGGGGAGAGCTCTTACGAGCAGTACTTC.

This chain links TRBV27 with TRBJ2-2; no reliable D call. Trimming stripped 2 bases from V and 4 bases from J, with 14 bases between. The CDR3 runs to 16 residues. Germline-derived CDR1 and CDR2 are MNHEY and SMNVEV (reference sequence). The CDR3 nucleotides read TGTGCCAGCAGTTTACTGGGAATTCTCTTCACCGGGGAGCTGTTTTTT. This gives the protein CASSLLGILFTGELFF.

The chain employs TRBV9 and TRBJ1-5, with D hard to call. Per the germline V gene, CDR1 is SGDLS and CDR2 is YYNGEE. V was trimmed by 0 bases and J by 7 bases, leaving 8 bases between them. CDR3 size: 13 residues. Here the CDR3 reads CASSVGGKQPQHF. DNA for the CDR3: TGTGCCAGCAGCGTAGGTGGGAAACAGCCCCAGCATTTT. The whole variable domain, remainder taken from reference TRBV9 and TRBJ1-5, is DSGVTQTPKHLITATGQRVTLRCSPRSGDLSVYWYQQSLDQGLQFLIQYYNGEERAKGNILERFSAQQFPDLHSELNLSSLELGDSALYFCASSVGGKQPQHFGDGTRLSIL.

V gene TRBV9 combines with J gene TRBJ2-2; TRBD1 agrees at 11 bases. The CDR3 spans 17 residues. Germline trimming cut 0 bases from V and 5 bases from J; bases unmatched to any gene: 6. Per the germline V gene, CDR1 is SGDLS and CDR2 is YYNGEE. For the CDR3, the DNA is TGTGCCAGCAGCGTAGTTGCCGGGACAGGGGGAACCGGGGAGCTGTTTTTT. It yields the protein CASSVVAGTGGTGELFF.

The count of this clonotype is one. J is TRBJ1-4 and V is TRBV12-3 or TRBV12-4; D gene ambiguous. V was shortened by 3 bases and J by 7 bases, with 6 bases between the two germline ends. CDR3 length: 12 residues. The CDR3 nucleotides are TGTGCCAGCAGTTTCAGCCGTGAAAAACTGTTTTTT. This codes for CASSFSREKLFF.

V is TRBV20-1 and J is TRBJ2-7; D is perhaps TRBD2 (5 bases). Germline CDR1 is DFQATT and CDR2 is SNEGSKA (reference sequence). The CDR3 length is 14 residues. Deletions cut 7 bases from V and 2 bases from J, with 18 bases between. CDR3 amino acids: CSVAPLGATYEQYF. The CDR3 nucleotides read TGCAGTGTAGCGCCCCTGGGCGCCACCTACGAGCAGTACTTC.

The chain couples TRBV9 to TRBJ1-1, with TRBD1 matching 8 bases. Germline V gene data show CDR1 as SGDLS and CDR2 as YYNGEE. The CDR3 sequence is 14 residues long. V shed 5 bases, J shed 1 base, and the junction held 4 bases outside the gene matches. CDR3 sequence: CASRGQGANTEAFF. CDR3 bases: TGTGCCAGCAGGGGTCAGGGGGCGAACACTGAAGCTTTCTTT.

The rearrangement links TRBV29-1 to TRBJ2-7; TRBD1 is a possible D gene (6 bases). The germline CDR1 and CDR2 sequences are SQVTM and ANQGSEA. V was shortened by 6 bases and J by 0 bases, with 12 bases between the two germline ends. The length of the CDR3 is 13 residues. For the CDR3, the DNA is TGCAGCGTCCAGACAGGAGTCTCCTACGAGCAGTACTTC. This gives the protein CSVQTGVSYEQYF.

The rearrangement links TRBV11-2 to TRBJ2-5; possible D gene TRBD1, 5 bases. The CDR3 consists of 12 residues. The germline gives CDR1 SGHAT, CDR2 FQNNGV. The V end lost 6 bases, the J end lost 4 bases, and 9 bases lay between the germline ends. This CDR3 is CASRQGGETQYF. The CDR3, as DNA: TGTGCCAGCAGGCAGGGTGGAGAGACCCAGTACTTC.

The chain carries TRBV20-1 and TRBJ2-1; no reliable D call. V shed 3 bases and J shed 6 bases, with 6 bases lying between them. The germline CDR1 and CDR2 sequences are DFQATT and SNEGSKA (reference sequence). This CDR3 is built from 11 residues. CDR3 in amino acids: CSASLANEQFF. The DNA for the CDR3 is TGCAGTGCTAGCCTGGCCAATGAGCAGTTCTTC.

The rearrangement uses TRBV5-1 and TRBJ2-7; D not resolved. Germline V gene data show CDR1 as SGHRS and CDR2 as YFSETQ. The germline V and J ends were trimmed by 4 bases and 7 bases, with 6 bases remaining between them. The CDR3 is 10 amino acids. CDR3 bases: TGCGCCAGCAGCCGCAAAGAGCAGTACGTC. It is translated as CASSRKEQYV.

The chain carries TRBV12-3 or TRBV12-4 and TRBJ2-2; D gene uncertain. The CDR3 runs 12 residues. V lost 10 bases and J lost 5, with 11 bases in between. This chain's CDR3 is CATFDETGELFF. The DNA for the CDR3 is TGTGCCACCTTCGACGAAACCGGGGAGCTGTTTTTT.

The V and J genes are TRBV15 and TRBJ2-7; perhaps TRBD1 as D (5 bases). Germline lookup yields CDR1 LNHNV and CDR2 YYDKDF (reference sequence). The CDR3 is 16 residues long. The germline V and J ends were trimmed by 3 bases and 6 bases, with 21 bases remaining between them. CDR3 amino acids: CATSSGAPFRSSEQYF. The CDR3 DNA follows: TGTGCCACCAGCAGTGGGGCACCTTTCCGGAGTTCCGAGCAGTACTTC.

The chain joins TRBV19 to TRBJ2-1, with 10 nucleotides matching TRBD2. Per the germline V gene, CDR1 is LNHDA and CDR2 is SQIVND (reference sequence). This CDR3 contains 16 residues. J was trimmed by 7 bases and V by 1 base; bases with no gene match: 7. CDR3 in DNA: TGTGCCAGTAGTATAGTACAGGGACTAGCGTATAATGAGCAGTTCTTC. Protein: CASSIVQGLAYNEQFF.

The rearrangement links TRBV10-3 to TRBJ1-1; unclear D gene. V was trimmed by 3 bases and J by 5 bases, leaving 10 bases between them. This CDR3 spans 13 amino acids. Germline-derived CDR1 and CDR2 are ENHRY and SYGVKD. Written as DNA, the CDR3 is TGTGCCATCAGTGAAGGGATTCAGACTGAAGCTTTCTTT. It is translated as CAISEGIQTEAFF.

This chain connects TRBV5-7 to TRBJ2-5; TRBD2 matches 11 bases. TRBV5-7 is annotated as an ORF whose role is uncertain. This CDR3 has 16 amino acids. V dropped 1 base and J dropped 5; count of bases not matched to a gene: 7. The DNA for the CDR3 is TGTGCCAGCAGCTTGACCGGGACTAGCGGCGAGGAGACCCAGTACTTC. Protein sequence: CASSLTGTSGEETQYF.

This clonotype has a handful of counts. The chain employs TRBV12-3 or TRBV12-4 and TRBJ1-2; 7 bases fit TRBD1. The CDR3 is made up of 11 amino acids. V was pared by 3 bases and J by 8 bases, with 0 bases of the junction left unmatched. For the CDR3, the DNA is TGTGCCAGCAGTTTGGGACAGGGCTACACCTTC. Translated: CASSLGQGYTF.

This chain connects TRBV3-1 to TRBJ2-3; tentatively, D is TRBD1 (5 bases). The ends were cut back, 1 base at V and 0 bases at J, with 8 bases in the middle. CDR1 LGHDT and CDR2 YNNKEL come from the germline V gene (reference sequence). The CDR3 consists of 15 residues. This chain's CDR3 is CASSQGGGSTDTQYF. The DNA of the CDR3 is TGTGCCAGCAGCCAAGGGGGCGGTAGCACAGATACGCAGTATTTT.

The rearrangement links TRBV7-8 to TRBJ2-1; D is unresolved. The CDR3 consists of 14 residues. Germline-derived CDR1 and CDR2 are SGHVS and FQNEAQ. Trimming left V 8 bases short and J 2 bases short, with 13 bases between. CDR3 loop: CASGQAGPYNEQFF. CDR3 in DNA: TGTGCCAGCGGGCAAGCCGGGCCCTACAATGAGCAGTTCTTC.

The chain is built from TRBV9 and TRBJ2-1, with unresolved D. The V gene's germline CDR1 is SGDLS and CDR2 YYNGEE. The CDR3 runs 18 residues. V was cut by 0 bases and J by 0 bases, with 16 bases left in between. CDR3 DNA: TGTGCCAGCAGCGTAGCTACTGGGGTGACAAGCTCCTACAATGAGCAGTTCTTC. Its protein is CASSVATGVTSSYNEQFF.